Reported below is one TCR beta chain. Its target is unknown. The study subjected TCRalpha and TCRbeta cDNA to two nested PCRs of approximately 16 and 9 cycles. TCRdb reprocessed the 5' RACE reads; each CDR3 protein has one entry and no DNA is given. The table lists more than 300,000 distinct CDR3 sequences. This entry comes from a study of monozygotic twins with inflammatory bowel disease. Whole-study results and caveats: Distinction of different T cell subtypes was not possible. Lower TCRbeta diversity (inverse Simpson) was seen in IBD patients than in healthy co-twins.

Germline V gives CDR1 MNHEY, CDR2 SVGAGI. CDR3 length equals 16 residues. The authors drew approximately 2.5 ml of blood from each donor. This chain links TRBV6-5 with TRBJ2-7; TCRdb outputs TRBD2, but without DNA this stays unchecked. This clonotype was obtained from a human donor with ulcerative colitis or Crohn's disease, or a healthy co-twin of an affected twin (not recorded which). Sequenced input: blood. The CDR3 loop reads CASSYSSRSGTVEQYF.